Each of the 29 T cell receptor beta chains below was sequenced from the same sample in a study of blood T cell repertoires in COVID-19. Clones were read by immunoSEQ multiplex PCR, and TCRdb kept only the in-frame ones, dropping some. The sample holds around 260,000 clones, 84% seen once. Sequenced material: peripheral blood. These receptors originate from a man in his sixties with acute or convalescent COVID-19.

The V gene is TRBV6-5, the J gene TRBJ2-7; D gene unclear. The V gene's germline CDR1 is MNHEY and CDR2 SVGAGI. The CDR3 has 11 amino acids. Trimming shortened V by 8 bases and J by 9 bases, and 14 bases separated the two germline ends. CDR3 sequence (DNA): TGTGCCAGCCTCGGTAATGGCGGGCAGTACTTC. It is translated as CASLGNGGQYF.

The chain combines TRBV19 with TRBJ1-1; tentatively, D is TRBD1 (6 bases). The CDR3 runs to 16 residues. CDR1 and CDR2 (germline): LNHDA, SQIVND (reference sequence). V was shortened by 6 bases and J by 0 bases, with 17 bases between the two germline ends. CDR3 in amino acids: CASRTWDTHMNTEAFF. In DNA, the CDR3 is TGTGCCAGTAGGACATGGGACACTCACATGAACACTGAAGCTTTCTTT.

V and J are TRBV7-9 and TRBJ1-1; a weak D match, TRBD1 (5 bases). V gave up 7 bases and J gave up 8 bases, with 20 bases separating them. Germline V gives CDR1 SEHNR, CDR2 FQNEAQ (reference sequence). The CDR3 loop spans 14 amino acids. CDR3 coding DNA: TGTGCCAGCATCCGGCCGACAGCGTTGATGGAAGCTTTCTTT. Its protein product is CASIRPTALMEAFF.

Here the CDR3 reads CSVFSTKTQYF. In DNA, the CDR3 is TGCAGTGTTTTTAGCACTAAGACCCAGTACTTC. The V and J genes are TRBV20-1 and TRBJ2-5; D not resolved. Germline assignment: CDR1 DFQATT and CDR2 SNEGSKA (reference sequence). The length of the CDR3 is 11 residues. V lost 7 bases and J lost 6, with 12 bases in between.

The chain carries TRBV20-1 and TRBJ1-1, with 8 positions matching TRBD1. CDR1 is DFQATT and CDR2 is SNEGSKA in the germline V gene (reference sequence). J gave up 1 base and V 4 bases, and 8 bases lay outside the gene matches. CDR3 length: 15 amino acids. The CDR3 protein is CSANDPGGRNTEAFF. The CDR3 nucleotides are TGCAGTGCTAATGATCCAGGGGGCCGGAACACTGAAGCTTTCTTT.

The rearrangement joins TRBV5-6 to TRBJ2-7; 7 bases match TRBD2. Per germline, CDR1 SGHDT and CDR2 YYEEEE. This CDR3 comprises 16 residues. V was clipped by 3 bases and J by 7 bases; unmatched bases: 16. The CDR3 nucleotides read TGTGCCAGCAGCTGGAACCTTCTCGCGGGAGCCCGAGAGCAGTACTTC. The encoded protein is CASSWNLLAGAREQYF.

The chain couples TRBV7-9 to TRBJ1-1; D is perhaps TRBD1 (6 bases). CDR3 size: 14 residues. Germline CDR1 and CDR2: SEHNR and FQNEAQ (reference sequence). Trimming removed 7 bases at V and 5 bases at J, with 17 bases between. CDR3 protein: CASTRGRGRTEAFF. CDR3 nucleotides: TGTGCCAGCACTCGGGGGCGGGGGCGAACTGAAGCTTTCTTT. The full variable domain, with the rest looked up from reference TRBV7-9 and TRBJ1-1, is DTGVSQNPRHKITKRGQNVTFRCDPISEHNRLYWYRQTLGQGPEFLTYFQNEAQLEKSRLLSDRFSAERPKGSFSTLEIQRTEQGDSAMYLCASTRGRGRTEAFFGQGTRLTVV.

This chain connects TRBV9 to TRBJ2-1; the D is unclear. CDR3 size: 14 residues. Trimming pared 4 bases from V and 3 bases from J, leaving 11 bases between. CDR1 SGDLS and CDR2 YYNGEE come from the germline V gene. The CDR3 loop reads CASSPIPGYNEQFF. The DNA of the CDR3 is TGTGCCAGCAGCCCCATTCCCGGCTACAATGAGCAGTTCTTC.

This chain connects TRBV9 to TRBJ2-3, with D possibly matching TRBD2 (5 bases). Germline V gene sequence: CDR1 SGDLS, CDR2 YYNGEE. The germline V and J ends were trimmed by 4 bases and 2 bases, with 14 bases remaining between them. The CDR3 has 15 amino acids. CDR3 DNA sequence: TGTGCCAGCAGCACGGGCGGGCCTAACACAGATACGCAGTATTTT. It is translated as CASSTGGPNTDTQYF. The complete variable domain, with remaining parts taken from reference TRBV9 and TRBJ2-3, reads DSGVTQTPKHLITATGQRVTLRCSPRSGDLSVYWYQQSLDQGLQFLIQYYNGEERAKGNILERFSAQQFPDLHSELNLSSLELGDSALYFCASSTGGPNTDTQYFGPGTRLTVL.

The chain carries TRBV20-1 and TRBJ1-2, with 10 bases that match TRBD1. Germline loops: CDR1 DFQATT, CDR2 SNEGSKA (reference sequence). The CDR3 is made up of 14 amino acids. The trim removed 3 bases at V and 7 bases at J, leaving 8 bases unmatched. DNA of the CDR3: TGCAGTGCTAGTGGGACAGGGGAGAGTTTTGGCTACACCTTC. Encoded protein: CSASGTGESFGYTF.

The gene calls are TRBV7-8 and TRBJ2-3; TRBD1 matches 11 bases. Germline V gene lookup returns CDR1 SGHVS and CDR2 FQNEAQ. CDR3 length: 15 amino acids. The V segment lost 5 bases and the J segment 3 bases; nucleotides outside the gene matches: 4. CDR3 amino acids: CASSPRDRGTDTQYF. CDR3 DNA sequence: TGTGCCAGCAGCCCCCGGGACAGGGGGACAGATACGCAGTATTTT.

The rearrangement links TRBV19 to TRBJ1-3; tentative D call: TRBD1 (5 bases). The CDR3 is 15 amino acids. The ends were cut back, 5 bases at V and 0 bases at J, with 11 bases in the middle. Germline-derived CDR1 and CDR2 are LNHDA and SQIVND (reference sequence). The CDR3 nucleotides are TGTGCCAGTAGTCCTGACAGTATCTCTGGAAACACCATATATTTT. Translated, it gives CASSPDSISGNTIYF. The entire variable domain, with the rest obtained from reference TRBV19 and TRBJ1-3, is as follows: DGGITQSPKYLFRKEGQNVTLSCEQNLNHDAMYWYRQDPGQGLRLIYYSQIVNDFQKGDIAEGYSVSREKKESFPLTVTSAQKNPTAFYLCASSPDSISGNTIYFGEGSWLTVV.

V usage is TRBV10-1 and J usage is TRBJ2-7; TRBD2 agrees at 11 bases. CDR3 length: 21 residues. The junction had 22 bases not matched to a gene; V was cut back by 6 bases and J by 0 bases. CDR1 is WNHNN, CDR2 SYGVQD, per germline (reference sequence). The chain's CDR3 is CASSALDSGTSGSFSSYEQYF. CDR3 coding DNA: TGCGCCAGCAGCGCCCTCGATTCCGGGACTAGCGGAAGTTTCAGCTCCTACGAGCAGTACTTC.

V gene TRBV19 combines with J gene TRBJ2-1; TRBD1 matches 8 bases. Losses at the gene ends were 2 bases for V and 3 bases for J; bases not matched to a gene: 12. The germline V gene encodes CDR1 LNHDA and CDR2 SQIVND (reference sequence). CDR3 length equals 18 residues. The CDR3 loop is CASSISGVGQGFYNEQFF. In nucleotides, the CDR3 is TGTGCCAGTAGTATATCCGGTGTTGGACAGGGCTTCTACAATGAGCAGTTCTTC.

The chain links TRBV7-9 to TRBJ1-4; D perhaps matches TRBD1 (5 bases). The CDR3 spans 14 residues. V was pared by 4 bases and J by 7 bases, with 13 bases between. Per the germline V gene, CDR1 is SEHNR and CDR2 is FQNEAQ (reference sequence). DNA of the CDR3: TGTGCCAGCAGCTACACAGGTGTTAGTGAAAAACTGTTTTTT. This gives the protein CASSYTGVSEKLFF.

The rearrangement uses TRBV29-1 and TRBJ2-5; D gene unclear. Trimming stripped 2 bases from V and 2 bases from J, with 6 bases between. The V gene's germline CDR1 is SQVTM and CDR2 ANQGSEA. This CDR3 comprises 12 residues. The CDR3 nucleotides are TGCAGCGTTGAACTCGCGCAAGAGACCCAGTACTTC. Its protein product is CSVELAQETQYF.

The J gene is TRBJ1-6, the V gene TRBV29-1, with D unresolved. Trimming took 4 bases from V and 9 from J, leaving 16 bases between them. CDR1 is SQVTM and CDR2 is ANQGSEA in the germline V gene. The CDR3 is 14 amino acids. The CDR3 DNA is TGCAGCGTTGTCTTAGGGAGTCGTGGTTCACCCCTCCACTTT. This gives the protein CSVVLGSRGSPLHF.

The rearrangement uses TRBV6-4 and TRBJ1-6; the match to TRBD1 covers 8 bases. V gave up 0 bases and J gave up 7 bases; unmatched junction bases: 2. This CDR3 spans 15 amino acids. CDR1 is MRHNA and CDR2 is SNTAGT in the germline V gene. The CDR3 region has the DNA TGTGCCAGCAGTGACTCCACAGGGGGAAATTCACCCCTCCACTTT. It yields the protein CASSDSTGGNSPLHF.

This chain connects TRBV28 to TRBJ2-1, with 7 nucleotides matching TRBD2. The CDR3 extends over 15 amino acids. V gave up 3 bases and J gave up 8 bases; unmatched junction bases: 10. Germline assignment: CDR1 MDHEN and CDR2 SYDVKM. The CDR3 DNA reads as TGTGCCAGCAGTTTGATGGGGACTATCGGGGATGAGCAGTTCTTC. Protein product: CASSLMGTIGDEQFF.

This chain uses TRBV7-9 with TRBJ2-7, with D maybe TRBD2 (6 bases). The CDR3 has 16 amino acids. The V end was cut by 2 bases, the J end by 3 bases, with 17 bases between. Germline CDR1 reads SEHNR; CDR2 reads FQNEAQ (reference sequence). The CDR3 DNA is TGTGCCAGCAGCTTATTCGGAGGTAGCGGCATCTACGAGCAGTACTTC. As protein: CASSLFGGSGIYEQYF.

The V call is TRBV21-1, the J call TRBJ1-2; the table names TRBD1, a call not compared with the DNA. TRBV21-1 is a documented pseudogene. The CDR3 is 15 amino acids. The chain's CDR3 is CASSKGGQGDYGYTF. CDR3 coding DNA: TGTGCCAGCAGCAAAGGAGGACAGGGGGACTATGGCTACACCTTC.

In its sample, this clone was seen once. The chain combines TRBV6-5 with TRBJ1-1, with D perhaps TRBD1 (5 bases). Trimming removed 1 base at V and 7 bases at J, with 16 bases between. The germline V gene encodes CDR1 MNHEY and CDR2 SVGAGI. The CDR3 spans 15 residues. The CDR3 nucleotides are TGTGCCAGCAGTTACTGGGGGGAAGGGCCCGTTGAAGCTTTCTTT. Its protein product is CASSYWGEGPVEAFF.

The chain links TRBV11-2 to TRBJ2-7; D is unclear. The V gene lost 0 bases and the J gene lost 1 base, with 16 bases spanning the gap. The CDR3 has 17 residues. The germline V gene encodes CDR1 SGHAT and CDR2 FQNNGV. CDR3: CASSLEGFWSSSYEQYF. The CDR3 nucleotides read TGTGCCAGCAGCTTAGAAGGATTCTGGAGTAGTTCCTACGAGCAGTACTTC. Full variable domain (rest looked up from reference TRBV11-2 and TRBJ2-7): EAGVAQSPRYKIIEKRQSVAFWCNPISGHATLYWYQQILGQGPKLLIQFQNNGVVDDSQLPKDRFSAERLKGVDSTLKIQPAKLEDSAVYLCASSLEGFWSSSYEQYFGPGTRLTVT.

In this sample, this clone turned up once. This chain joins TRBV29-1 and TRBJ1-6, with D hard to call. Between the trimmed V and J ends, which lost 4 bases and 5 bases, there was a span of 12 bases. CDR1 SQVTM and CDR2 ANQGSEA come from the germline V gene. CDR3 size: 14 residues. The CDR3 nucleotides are TGCAGCGTTGCAGAGGGCCAAAATAATTCACCCCTCCACTTT. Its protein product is CSVAEGQNNSPLHF.

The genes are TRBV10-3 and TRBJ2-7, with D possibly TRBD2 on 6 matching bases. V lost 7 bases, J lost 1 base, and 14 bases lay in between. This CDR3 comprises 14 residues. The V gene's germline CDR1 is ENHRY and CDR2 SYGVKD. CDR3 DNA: TGTGCCATCAACCCGGGACTTGATTCCTACGAGCAGTACTTC. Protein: CAINPGLDSYEQYF.

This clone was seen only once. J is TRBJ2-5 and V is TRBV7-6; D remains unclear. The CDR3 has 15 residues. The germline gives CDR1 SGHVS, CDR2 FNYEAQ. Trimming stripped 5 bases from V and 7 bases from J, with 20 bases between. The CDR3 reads CASSTSFAVVRTQYF. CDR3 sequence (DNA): TGTGCCAGCAGCACGAGCTTCGCGGTAGTGAGGACCCAGTACTTC.

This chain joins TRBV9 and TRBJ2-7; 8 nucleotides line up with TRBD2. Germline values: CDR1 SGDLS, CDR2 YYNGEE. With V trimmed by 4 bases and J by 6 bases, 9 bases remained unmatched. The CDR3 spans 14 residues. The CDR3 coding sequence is TGTGCCAGCAGCTCGGGACTAGGGGTAGGCGAGCAGTACTTC. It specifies CASSSGLGVGEQYF.

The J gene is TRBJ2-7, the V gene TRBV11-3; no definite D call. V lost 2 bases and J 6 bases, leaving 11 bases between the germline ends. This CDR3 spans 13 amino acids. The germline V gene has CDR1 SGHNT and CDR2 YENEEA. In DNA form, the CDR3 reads TGTGCCAGCAGCTTAAACCGACTGACCGAGCAGTACTTC. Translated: CASSLNRLTEQYF.

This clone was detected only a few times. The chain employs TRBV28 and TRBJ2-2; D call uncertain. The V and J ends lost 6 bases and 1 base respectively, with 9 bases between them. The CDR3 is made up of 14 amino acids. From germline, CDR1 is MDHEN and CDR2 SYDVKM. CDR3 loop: CASRALLNTGELFF. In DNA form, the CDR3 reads TGTGCCAGCAGGGCTTTATTGAACACCGGGGAGCTGTTTTTT.